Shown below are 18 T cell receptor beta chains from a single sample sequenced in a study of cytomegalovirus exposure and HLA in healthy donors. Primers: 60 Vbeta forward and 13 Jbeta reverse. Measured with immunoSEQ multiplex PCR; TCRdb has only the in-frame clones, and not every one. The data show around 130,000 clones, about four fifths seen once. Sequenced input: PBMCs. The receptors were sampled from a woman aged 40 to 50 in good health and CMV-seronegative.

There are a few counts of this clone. Here the CDR3 DNA reads TGTGCCAGCAGTCTAGGACAGGGGGAGGCAGATACGCAGTATTTT. This gives the protein CASSLGQGEADTQYF. This chain links TRBV25-1 with TRBJ2-3, with 10 bases identical to TRBD1. Trimming removed 5 bases from V and 4 bases from J; junction bases left unmatched: 6. This CDR3 comprises 15 residues. Germline V CDR1 and CDR2: MGHDK, SYGVNS.

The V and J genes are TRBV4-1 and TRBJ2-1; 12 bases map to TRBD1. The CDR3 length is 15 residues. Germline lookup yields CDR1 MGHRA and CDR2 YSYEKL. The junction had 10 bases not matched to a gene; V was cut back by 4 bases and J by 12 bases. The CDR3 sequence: CASSPPGQGAWGQFF. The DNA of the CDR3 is TGCGCCAGCAGCCCCCCGGGACAGGGGGCCTGGGGGCAGTTCTTC.

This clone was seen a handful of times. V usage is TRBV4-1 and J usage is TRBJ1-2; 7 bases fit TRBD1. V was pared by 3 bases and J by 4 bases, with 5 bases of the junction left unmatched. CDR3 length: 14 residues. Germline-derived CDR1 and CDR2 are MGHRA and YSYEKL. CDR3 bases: TGCGCCAGCAGCCAGACACAGGGGATCTATGGCTACACCTTC. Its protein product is CASSQTQGIYGYTF.

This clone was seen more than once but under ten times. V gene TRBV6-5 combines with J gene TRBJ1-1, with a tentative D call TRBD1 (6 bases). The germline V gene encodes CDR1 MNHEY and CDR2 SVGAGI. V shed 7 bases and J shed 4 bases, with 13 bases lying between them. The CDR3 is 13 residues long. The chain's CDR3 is CASTGTSGTEAFF. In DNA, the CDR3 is TGTGCCAGCACCGGGACATCGGGCACTGAAGCTTTCTTT.

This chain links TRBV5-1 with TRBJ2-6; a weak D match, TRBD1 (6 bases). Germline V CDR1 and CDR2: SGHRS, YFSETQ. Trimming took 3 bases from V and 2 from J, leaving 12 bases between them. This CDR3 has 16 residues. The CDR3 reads CASSSQKGAGANVLTF. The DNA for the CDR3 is TGCGCCAGCAGCTCCCAGAAGGGGGCTGGGGCCAACGTCCTGACTTTC.

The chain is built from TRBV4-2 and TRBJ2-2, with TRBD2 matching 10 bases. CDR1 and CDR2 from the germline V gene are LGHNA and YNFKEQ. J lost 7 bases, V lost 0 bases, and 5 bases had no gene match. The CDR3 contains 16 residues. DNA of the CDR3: TGTGCCAGCAGCCAAGAAAGCGGGGGGGCCAACGGGGAGCTGTTTTTT. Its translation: CASSQESGGANGELFF.

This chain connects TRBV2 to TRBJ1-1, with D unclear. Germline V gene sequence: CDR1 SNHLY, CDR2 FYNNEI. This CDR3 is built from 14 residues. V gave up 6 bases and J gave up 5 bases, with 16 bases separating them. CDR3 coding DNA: TGTGCCAGCAGGACCAGTGACTTAGGAACTGAAGCTTTCTTT. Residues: CASRTSDLGTEAFF.

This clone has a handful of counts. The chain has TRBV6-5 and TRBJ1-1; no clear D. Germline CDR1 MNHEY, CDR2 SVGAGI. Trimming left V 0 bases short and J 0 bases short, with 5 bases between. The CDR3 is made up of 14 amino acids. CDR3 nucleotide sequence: TGTGCCAGCAGTTACTCCCAGGTGAACACTGAAGCTTTCTTT. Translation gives CASSYSQVNTEAFF.

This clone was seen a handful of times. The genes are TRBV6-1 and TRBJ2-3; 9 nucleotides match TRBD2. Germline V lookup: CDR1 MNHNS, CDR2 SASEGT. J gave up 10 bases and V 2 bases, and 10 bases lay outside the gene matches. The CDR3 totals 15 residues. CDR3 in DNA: TGTGCCAGCAGTGAACAAGCGGGGGGCAACGGGGCGCAGTATTTT. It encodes CASSEQAGGNGAQYF.

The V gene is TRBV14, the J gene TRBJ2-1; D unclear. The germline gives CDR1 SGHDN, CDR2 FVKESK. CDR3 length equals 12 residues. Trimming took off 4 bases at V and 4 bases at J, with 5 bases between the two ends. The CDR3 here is CASSPYYNEQFF. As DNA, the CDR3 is TGTGCCAGCAGCCCCTATTACAATGAGCAGTTCTTC.

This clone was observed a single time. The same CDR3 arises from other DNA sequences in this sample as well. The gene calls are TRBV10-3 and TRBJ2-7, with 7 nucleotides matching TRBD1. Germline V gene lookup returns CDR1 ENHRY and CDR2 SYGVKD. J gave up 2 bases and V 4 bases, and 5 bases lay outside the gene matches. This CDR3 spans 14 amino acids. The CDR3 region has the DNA TGTGCCATCAGTGTCGGGACAGCGGCCTACGAGCAGTACTTC. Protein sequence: CAISVGTAAYEQYF.

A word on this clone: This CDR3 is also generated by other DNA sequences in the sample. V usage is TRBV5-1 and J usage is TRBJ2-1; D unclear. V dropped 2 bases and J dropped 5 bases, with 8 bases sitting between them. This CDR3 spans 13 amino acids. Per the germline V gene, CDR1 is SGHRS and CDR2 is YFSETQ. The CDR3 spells CASSLESDNEQFF. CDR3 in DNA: TGCGCCAGCAGCTTAGAGAGCGACAATGAGCAGTTCTTC.

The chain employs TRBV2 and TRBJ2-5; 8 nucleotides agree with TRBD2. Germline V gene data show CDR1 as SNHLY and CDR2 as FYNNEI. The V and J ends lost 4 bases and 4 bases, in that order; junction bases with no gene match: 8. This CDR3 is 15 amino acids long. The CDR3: CASSGFSGIGETQYF. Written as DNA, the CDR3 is TGTGCCAGCAGTGGTTTTAGCGGGATAGGAGAGACCCAGTACTTC.

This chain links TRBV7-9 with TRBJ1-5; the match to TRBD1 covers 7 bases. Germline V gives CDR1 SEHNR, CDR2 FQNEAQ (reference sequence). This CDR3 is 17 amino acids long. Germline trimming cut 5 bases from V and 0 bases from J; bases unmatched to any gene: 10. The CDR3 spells CASSHEGGPYSNQPQHF. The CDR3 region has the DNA TGTGCCAGCAGCCATGAAGGGGGCCCTTATAGCAATCAGCCCCAGCATTTT.

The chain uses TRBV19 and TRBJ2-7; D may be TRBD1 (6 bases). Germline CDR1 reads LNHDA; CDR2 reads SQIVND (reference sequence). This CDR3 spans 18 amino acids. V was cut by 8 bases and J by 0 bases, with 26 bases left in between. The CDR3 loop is CASSPTGQEKFSSYEQYF. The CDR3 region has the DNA TGTGCCAGTTCCCCGACGGGACAAGAAAAATTCAGCTCCTACGAGCAGTACTTC.

DNA of the CDR3: TGCGCCAGCAGCCAACCGAGGGCCAGGTCCTATGGCTACACCTTC. It codes for CASSQPRARSYGYTF. The rearrangement links TRBV4-1 to TRBJ1-2; D remains unclear. V was pared by 2 bases and J by 4 bases, with 14 bases between. Germline values: CDR1 MGHRA, CDR2 YSYEKL. The CDR3 totals 15 residues.

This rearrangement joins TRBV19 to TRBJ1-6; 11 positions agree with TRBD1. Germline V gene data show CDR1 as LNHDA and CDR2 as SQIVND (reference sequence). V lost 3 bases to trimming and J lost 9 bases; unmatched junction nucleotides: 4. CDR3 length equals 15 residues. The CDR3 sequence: CASSMGDRGSSPLHF. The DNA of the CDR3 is TGTGCCAGTAGTATGGGGGACAGGGGGAGTTCACCCCTCCACTTT.

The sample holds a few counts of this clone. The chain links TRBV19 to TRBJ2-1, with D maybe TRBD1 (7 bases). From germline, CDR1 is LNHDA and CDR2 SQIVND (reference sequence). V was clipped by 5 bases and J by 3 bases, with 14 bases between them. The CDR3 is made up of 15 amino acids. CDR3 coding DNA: TGTGCCAGTAGTCCTCTCAGGGGGGTCTACAATGAGCAGTTCTTC. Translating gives CASSPLRGVYNEQFF.